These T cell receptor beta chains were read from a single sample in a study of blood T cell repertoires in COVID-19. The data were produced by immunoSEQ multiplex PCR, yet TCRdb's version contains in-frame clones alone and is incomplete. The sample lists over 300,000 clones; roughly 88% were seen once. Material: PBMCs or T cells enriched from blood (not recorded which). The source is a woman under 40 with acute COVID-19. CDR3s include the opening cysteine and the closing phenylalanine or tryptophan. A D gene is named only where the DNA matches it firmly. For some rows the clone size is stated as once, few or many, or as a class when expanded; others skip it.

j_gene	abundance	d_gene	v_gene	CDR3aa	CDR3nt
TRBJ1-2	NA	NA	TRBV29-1	CSVMDGFWQGYGYTF	TGCAGCGTTATGGACGGGTTTTGGCAGGGCTATGGCTACACCTTC
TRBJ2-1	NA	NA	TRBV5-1	CASSSGTGNEQFF	TGCGCCAGCAGCTCCGGGACTGGCAATGAGCAGTTCTTC
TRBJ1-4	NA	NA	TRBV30	CACWDNNEKLFF	TGTGCCTGTTGGGACAATAATGAAAAACTGTTTTTT
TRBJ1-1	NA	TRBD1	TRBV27	CASRIRQGANTEAFF	TGTGCCAGCAGGATCCGACAGGGGGCGAACACTGAAGCTTTCTTT
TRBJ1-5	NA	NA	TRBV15	CATSRATGGDQPQHF	TGTGCCACCAGCAGAGCAACCGGGGGAGATCAGCCCCAGCATTTT
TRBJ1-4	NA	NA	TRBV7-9	CASSLGGDLNEKLFF	TGTGCCAGCAGCTTAGGGGGGGACCTTAATGAAAAACTGTTTTTT
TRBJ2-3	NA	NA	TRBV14	CASSQGRETRYF	TGTGCCAGCAGCCAAGGCCGGGAGACCCGGTATTTT
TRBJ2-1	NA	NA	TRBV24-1	CATSDRSARSYNEQFF	TGTGCCACCAGTGATAGAAGCGCCCGCTCCTACAATGAGCAGTTCTTC
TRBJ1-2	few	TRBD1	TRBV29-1	CSVADREGYGYTF	TGCAGCGTCGCTGACAGGGAAGGGTATGGCTACACCTTC
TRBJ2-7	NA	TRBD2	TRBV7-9	CASSPVAGIVSEQYF	TGTGCCAGCAGCCCAGTAGCGGGGATCGTCTCCGAGCAGTACTTC
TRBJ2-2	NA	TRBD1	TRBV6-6	CASGKQGAETGELFF	TGTGCCAGCGGAAAACAGGGGGCGGAGACCGGGGAGCTGTTTTTT
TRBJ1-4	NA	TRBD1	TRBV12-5	CASGLTGVAEKLFF	TGTGCTAGTGGTTTGACAGGGGTTGCTGAAAAACTGTTTTTT
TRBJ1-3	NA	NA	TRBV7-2	CASSLTLRGGSWGNTIYF	TGTGCCAGCAGCCTCACCCTCCGGGGGGGCTCGTGGGGAAACACCATATATTTT
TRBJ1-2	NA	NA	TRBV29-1	CSVGGQLRGYGYTF	TGCAGCGTTGGAGGACAGCTCAGGGGCTATGGCTACACCTTC
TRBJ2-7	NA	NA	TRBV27	CASSFLPSYEQYF	TGTGCCAGCAGTTTTCTACCGAGCTACGAGCAGTACTTC
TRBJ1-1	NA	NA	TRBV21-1	CAPDGGGEMNTEAFF	TGTGCCCCCGACGGAGGAGGCGAAATGAACACTGAAGCTTTCTTT
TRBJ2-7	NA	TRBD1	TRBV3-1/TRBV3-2	CASSSGTGAYEQYF	TGTGCCAGCAGCTCCGGGACAGGGGCCTACGAGCAGTACTTC
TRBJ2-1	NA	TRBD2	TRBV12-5	CASALIAGAEQFF	TGTGCTAGTGCCCTGATAGCGGGGGCTGAGCAGTTCTTC
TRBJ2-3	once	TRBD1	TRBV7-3	CASSRGQAIDTQYF	TGTGCCAGCAGCCGCGGACAGGCCATAGATACGCAGTATTTT
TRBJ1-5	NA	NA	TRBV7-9	CASTRISGDGNQPQHF	TGTGCCAGCACCAGGATCTCAGGGGATGGCAATCAGCCCCAGCATTTT
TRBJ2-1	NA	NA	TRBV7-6	CASSGGGSEQFF	TGTGCCAGCAGCGGAGGAGGGTCTGAGCAGTTCTTC
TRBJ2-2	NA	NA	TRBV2	CASSQQGPEGGELFF	TGTGCCAGCAGCCAACAGGGGCCGGAGGGCGGGGAGCTGTTTTTT
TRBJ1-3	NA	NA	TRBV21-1	CASSKKGWGNTIYF	TGTGCCAGCAGCAAAAAGGGGTGGGGAAACACCATATATTTT
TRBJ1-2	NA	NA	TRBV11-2	CASSYSQGLGYGYTF	TGTGCCAGCAGCTATAGCCAGGGTTTAGGATATGGCTACACCTTC
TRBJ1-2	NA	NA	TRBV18	CASSQGVYGYTF	TGTGCCAGCTCGCAAGGAGTATATGGCTACACCTTC
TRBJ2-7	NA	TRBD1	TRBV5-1	CASSFGTGRAYEQYF	TGCGCCAGCAGCTTTGGGACAGGGCGGGCCTACGAGCAGTACTTC
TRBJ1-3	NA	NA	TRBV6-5	CASSYSETGGNTIYF	TGTGCCAGCAGTTACTCCGAGACAGGCGGAAACACCATATATTTT